One sample yielded the 27 T cell receptor beta chains listed below, sequenced in a study of blood T cell repertoires in COVID-19. Only in-frame clones appear in the TCRdb table, and some are missing; sequencing was by immunoSEQ multiplex PCR. The data show 110,000 or so clones, 85% seen once. The sequencing input was peripheral blood. These receptors originate from a man aged 40-49 years with acute or convalescent COVID-19.

This clone was observed a few times. This sequence joins TRBV21-1 and TRBJ2-7; the D call of TRBD2 is as the table states it, not checked on the DNA. TRBV21-1 is designated a pseudogene. This CDR3 is built from 12 residues. Here the CDR3 reads CASSLVTYEQYF. In nucleotides, the CDR3 is TGTGCCAGCAGCCTCGTAACCTACGAGCAGTACTTC.

This clone occurred once. The gene calls are TRBV5-5 and TRBJ1-1, with 9 bases identical to TRBD1. The CDR3 contains 12 residues. V gave up 6 bases and J gave up 10 bases; unmatched junction bases: 7. Germline CDR1 reads SGHKS; CDR2 reads YYEKEE (reference sequence). The CDR3 nucleotides read TGTGCCAGCATAGGGACAGGGTCGCGAGCTTTCTTT. Its protein is CASIGTGSRAFF.

This sequence joins TRBV15 and TRBJ1-2; D is possibly TRBD1 (5 bases). The CDR3 is 16 amino acids. The germline gives CDR1 LNHNV, CDR2 YYDKDF (reference sequence). The V gene lost 1 base and the J gene lost 2 bases, with 14 bases spanning the gap. The CDR3 spells CATSRGDSESNYGYTF. CDR3 nucleotide sequence: TGTGCCACCAGCAGAGGCGACAGCGAATCGAACTATGGCTACACCTTC.

This chain connects TRBV24-1 to TRBJ2-5; 8 nucleotides align to TRBD2. V lost 6 bases to trimming and J lost 5 bases; unmatched junction nucleotides: 10. CDR1 is KGHDR and CDR2 is SFDVKD in the germline V gene. This CDR3 spans 15 amino acids. CDR3: CATSRSGGASETQYF. CDR3 DNA sequence: TGTGCCACCAGTCGGAGCGGGGGAGCCTCGGAGACCCAGTACTTC.

This chain links TRBV24-1 with TRBJ1-2; 7 bases align to TRBD1. The germline CDR1 and CDR2 sequences are KGHDR and SFDVKD. Trimming took 4 bases from V and 3 from J; bases not matched to a gene: 4. This CDR3 has 14 amino acids. The CDR3 protein is CATSDRQGYYGYTF. In DNA form, the CDR3 reads TGTGCCACCAGTGACAGACAGGGTTACTATGGCTACACCTTC.

A single count supports this clone. The rearrangement links TRBV19 to TRBJ2-7; 8 bases agree with TRBD2. Germline values: CDR1 LNHDA, CDR2 SQIVND (reference sequence). V was pared by 8 bases and J by 1 base, with 7 bases of the junction left unmatched. The CDR3 is 14 residues long. The CDR3 region is CASAGTSGSYEQYF. For the CDR3, the DNA is TGTGCCAGTGCGGGCACTAGCGGTTCCTACGAGCAGTACTTC. The full variable domain, with the rest looked up from reference TRBV19 and TRBJ2-7, is DGGITQSPKYLFRKEGQNVTLSCEQNLNHDAMYWYRQDPGQGLRLIYYSQIVNDFQKGDIAEGYSVSREKKESFPLTVTSAQKNPTAFYLCASAGTSGSYEQYFGPGTRLTVT.

As DNA, the CDR3 is TGTGCCAGCAGTTTCGGAGGGCCAGATACGCAGTATTTT. Its protein product is CASSFGGPDTQYF. The J gene is TRBJ2-3, the V gene TRBV12-3 or TRBV12-4; TRBD2 might be the D (6 bases). V lost 3 bases and J 4 bases, leaving 8 bases between the germline ends. The CDR3 is made up of 13 amino acids.

This chain connects TRBV27 to TRBJ1-5, with D possibly being TRBD1 (6 bases). This CDR3 region has 18 residues. Germline lookup yields CDR1 MNHEY and CDR2 SMNVEV (reference sequence). V lost 1 base and J lost 2, with 18 bases in between. The chain's CDR3 is CASSLWPIRGGGNQPQHF. The DNA of the CDR3 is TGTGCCAGCAGTTTATGGCCGATAAGGGGGGGTGGCAATCAGCCCCAGCATTTT.

The J gene is TRBJ2-1, the V gene TRBV6-2 or TRBV6-3, with D maybe TRBD1 (6 bases). Germline CDR1 reads MNHEY; CDR2 reads SVGEGT. Deletions cut 2 bases from V and 5 bases from J, with 16 bases between. CDR3 length: 16 amino acids. The CDR3 loop reads CASSYPGQRPNNEQFF. The CDR3 DNA follows: TGTGCCAGCAGTTACCCGGGACAAAGGCCAAACAATGAGCAGTTCTTC.

The J gene is TRBJ2-7, the V gene TRBV7-9, with TRBD2 as a possible D gene (6 bases). The CDR3 consists of 15 residues. The V gene's germline CDR1 is SEHNR and CDR2 FQNEAQ (reference sequence). The V gene lost 3 bases and the J gene lost 5 bases, with 17 bases spanning the gap. Written as DNA, the CDR3 is TGTGCCAGCAGCTTTATCCTGGGAGGATTCGACGAGCAGTACTTC. Protein sequence: CASSFILGGFDEQYF.

V and J are TRBV7-9 and TRBJ2-3; 12 positions agree with TRBD2. Germline assignment: CDR1 SEHNR and CDR2 FQNEAQ (reference sequence). V was pared by 10 bases and J by 10 bases, with 12 bases of the junction left unmatched. The CDR3 consists of 14 residues. CDR3 loop: CATLPSGGVLAQYF. The CDR3 coding sequence is TGTGCCACCCTCCCTAGCGGGGGGGTCCTTGCGCAGTATTTT.

This chain links TRBV5-1 with TRBJ2-7; 8 positions agree with TRBD1. V shed 2 bases, J shed 6 bases, and the junction held 4 bases outside the gene matches. The CDR3 has 13 residues. Germline loops: CDR1 SGHRS, CDR2 YFSETQ. The CDR3 bases are TGCGCCAGCAGCTTCGGACAGGGCTCCGAGCAGTACTTC. Amino acids: CASSFGQGSEQYF.

This chain connects TRBV14 to TRBJ1-1; D ambiguous. Trimming pared 4 bases from V and 1 base from J, leaving 7 bases between. The CDR3 spans 13 residues. Per germline, CDR1 SGHDN and CDR2 FVKESK. The CDR3 loop is CASSLISNTEAFF. DNA for the CDR3: TGTGCCAGCAGCCTAATTTCGAACACTGAAGCTTTCTTT.

This chain links TRBV10-3 with TRBJ2-3, with TRBD1 matching 9 bases. This CDR3 has 16 residues. Germline CDR1 and CDR2: ENHRY and SYGVKD. Trimming removed 0 bases from V and 4 bases from J; junction bases left unmatched: 5. The CDR3 loop reads CAISESRQGGSDTQYF. The CDR3 bases are TGTGCCATCAGTGAGTCCCGACAGGGGGGGTCAGATACGCAGTATTTT.

This chain links TRBV6-5 with TRBJ2-7; 7 nucleotides align to TRBD2. Germline assignment: CDR1 MNHEY and CDR2 SVGAGI. The CDR3 consists of 14 residues. V dropped 7 bases and J dropped 0; count of bases not matched to a gene: 6. The CDR3 coding sequence is TGTGCCAGCATTCCGGGACTAAGCTCCTACGAGCAGTACTTC. Encoded protein: CASIPGLSSYEQYF.

The V gene is TRBV12-3 or TRBV12-4, the J gene TRBJ1-2, with D uncertain. Trimming removed 6 bases from V and 2 bases from J, with 10 bases in between. The CDR3 sequence is 13 residues long. CDR3 sequence: CASSPSVNYGYTF. For the CDR3, the DNA is TGTGCCAGCAGCCCCTCAGTGAACTATGGCTACACCTTC.

CDR3 region: CASSLRGTENTGELFF. CDR3 DNA: TGCGCCAGCAGCCTGAGGGGGACAGAGAACACCGGGGAGCTGTTTTTT. This chain links TRBV10-2 with TRBJ2-2; TRBD1 matches at 7 bases. Germline CDR1 reads WSHSY; CDR2 reads SAAADI. Losses at the gene ends were 6 bases for V and 1 base for J; bases not matched to a gene: 8. The CDR3 length is 16 residues.

The rearrangement links TRBV5-8 to TRBJ1-1; perhaps TRBD1 as D (6 bases). The CDR3 runs 14 residues. CDR1 and CDR2 from the germline V gene are SGHTS and YDEGEE. The ends were cut back, 0 bases at V and 7 bases at J, with 13 bases in the middle. The CDR3 DNA follows: TGTGCCAGCAGCTTGGGGATCAGGGGTATTGAAGCTTTCTTT. This encodes CASSLGIRGIEAFF.

The V call is TRBV3-1 (or the pseudogene TRBV3-2), the J call TRBJ2-3, with TRBD2 matching 13 bases. The ends lost 0 bases at V and 1 base at J; junction bases unmatched: 7. Germline V lookup: CDR1 LGHDT, CDR2 YNNKEL (reference sequence). The CDR3 has 19 residues. This chain's CDR3 is CASSQDMTSGGRGTDTQYF. The CDR3 nucleotides read TGTGCCAGCAGCCAAGATATGACTAGCGGGGGGAGGGGCACAGATACGCAGTATTTT.

The V gene is TRBV2, the J gene TRBJ2-2; D is undetermined. Trimming removed 3 bases at V and 4 bases at J, with 9 bases between. The CDR3 runs to 14 residues. Germline V gene data show CDR1 as SNHLY and CDR2 as FYNNEI. The CDR3: CASSDPLPTGELFF. CDR3 DNA sequence: TGTGCCAGCAGTGATCCTCTACCCACCGGGGAGCTGTTTTTT.

This chain links TRBV5-1 with TRBJ2-7; tentative D call: TRBD1 (5 bases). Germline CDR1 SGHRS, CDR2 YFSETQ. V lost 8 bases and J 2 bases, leaving 14 bases between the germline ends. The CDR3 contains 13 residues. DNA for the CDR3: TGCGCCAGTTCCCTGGACAAAACCTACGAGCAGTACTTC. Protein product: CASSLDKTYEQYF. The whole variable domain, remainder taken from reference TRBV5-1 and TRBJ2-7, is KAGVTQTPRYLIKTRGQQVTLSCSPISGHRSVSWYQQTPGQGLQFLFEYFSETQRNKGNFPGRFSGRQFSNSRSEMNVSTLELGDSALYLCASSLDKTYEQYFGPGTRLTVT.

This clone was seen a single time. The V and J genes are TRBV2 and TRBJ2-3; 8 positions agree with TRBD2. The length of the CDR3 is 15 residues. V gave up 5 bases and J gave up 4 bases; unmatched junction bases: 8. Per the germline V gene, CDR1 is SNHLY and CDR2 is FYNNEI. This CDR3 reads CASSPGTRGPDTQYF. In DNA, the CDR3 is TGTGCCAGCAGTCCCGGGACTAGGGGTCCAGATACGCAGTATTTT.

This chain uses TRBV7-9 with TRBJ1-5; unclear D gene. The CDR3 loop spans 13 amino acids. With 5 bases removed from V and 4 bases from J, the gap between germline ends came to 9 bases. Germline V gene data show CDR1 as SEHNR and CDR2 as FQNEAQ (reference sequence). The CDR3 nucleotides read TGTGCCAGCAGCCTTCGTGAGAATCAGCCCCAGCATTTT. Amino acid sequence: CASSLRENQPQHF.

This rearrangement joins TRBV7-2 to TRBJ1-2; 7 bases line up with TRBD1. The CDR3 has 15 residues. Unmatched junction bases numbered 3, after V lost 1 base and J lost 1 base. Germline loops: CDR1 SGHTA, CDR2 FQGNSA. CDR3 in DNA: TGTGCCAGCAGCTTAGTGGCAGGGGGTAACTATGGCTACACCTTC. As protein: CASSLVAGGNYGYTF.

This clone was recorded only once. The chain joins TRBV12-3 or TRBV12-4 to TRBJ2-1, with a weak D call TRBD2 (5 bases). This CDR3 is built from 11 residues. V was clipped by 6 bases and J by 5 bases, with 5 bases between them. The CDR3 DNA reads as TGTGCCAGCAGGCGGGACAATGAGCAGTTCTTC. It specifies CASRRDNEQFF.

This sequence joins TRBV19 and TRBJ1-6, with D perhaps TRBD1 (6 bases). Germline V gene data show CDR1 as LNHDA and CDR2 as SQIVND (reference sequence). Trimming took off 3 bases at V and 9 bases at J, with 18 bases between the two ends. CDR3 length: 16 amino acids. This CDR3 reads CASSIIGDMRSSPLHF. CDR3 bases: TGTGCCAGTAGTATCATAGGGGACATGAGGAGTTCACCCCTCCACTTT.

The chain has TRBV5-1 and TRBJ1-1; D is unresolved. The ends were cut back, 0 bases at V and 0 bases at J, with 6 bases in the middle. This CDR3 region has 14 residues. Looked up from germline, CDR1 is SGHRS and CDR2 is YFSETQ. CDR3 in DNA: TGCGCCAGCAGCTTGGGCACAGTGAACACTGAAGCTTTCTTT. Residues: CASSLGTVNTEAFF.